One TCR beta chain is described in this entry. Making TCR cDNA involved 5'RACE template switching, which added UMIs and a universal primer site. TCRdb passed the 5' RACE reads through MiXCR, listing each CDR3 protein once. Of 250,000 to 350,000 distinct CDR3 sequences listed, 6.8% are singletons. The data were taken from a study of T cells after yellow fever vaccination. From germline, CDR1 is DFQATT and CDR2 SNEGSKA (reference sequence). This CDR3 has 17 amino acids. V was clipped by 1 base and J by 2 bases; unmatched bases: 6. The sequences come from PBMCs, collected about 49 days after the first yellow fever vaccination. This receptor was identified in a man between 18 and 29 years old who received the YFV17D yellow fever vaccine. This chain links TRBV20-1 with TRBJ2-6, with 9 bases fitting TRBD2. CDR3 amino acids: CSARVTQRGAGANVLTF. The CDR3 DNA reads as TGCAGTGCTAGAGTAACCCAGCGGGGGGCTGGGGCCAACGTCCTGACTTTC.